This entry lists 17 T cell receptor beta chains sequenced from one sample in a study of neurological immune-mediated disorders. In TCRdb, the 5' RACE reads were re-called with MiXCR into one record per CDR3 protein. In the table there are tens of thousands of distinct CDR3 sequences, less than 6% of which are singletons. The sequencing input was CD4+ T cells from blood. All receptors derive from a woman in her 50s in good health.

This clonotype was seen many times. CDR3 sequence: CASSLRQGGYEQYF. The DNA of the CDR3 is TGTGCCAGCAGCCTAAGACAGGGAGGGTACGAGCAGTACTTC. The chain has TRBV5-6 and TRBJ2-7; D could derive from TRBD1 or TRBD2 (7 bases each). The germline V and J ends were trimmed by 4 bases and 4 bases, with 15 bases remaining between them. The CDR3 length is 14 residues. CDR1 is SGHDT and CDR2 is YYEEEE in the germline V gene.

This clonotype was picked up many times. The chain employs TRBV20-1 and TRBJ2-7, with TRBD2 matching 8 bases. V trimming: 6 bases; J trimming: 6 bases; junction bases outside the gene matches: 13. The V gene's germline CDR1 is DFQATT and CDR2 SNEGSKA (reference sequence). There are 14 residues in the CDR3. The CDR3 reads CSALSGLGSLEQYF. CDR3 coding DNA: TGCAGTGCCCTTTCGGGACTAGGGAGTCTCGAGCAGTACTTC.

This clonotype came up many times. The chain joins TRBV7-3 to TRBJ2-5; maybe TRBD2 (7 bases). The germline V gene encodes CDR1 SGHTA and CDR2 FQGTGA. V was trimmed by 3 bases and J by 4 bases, leaving 15 bases between them. The CDR3 has 15 amino acids. The CDR3 region is CASSFRRGGGETQYF. The CDR3 DNA reads TGTGCCAGCAGCTTCCGCAGGGGCGGGGGAGAGACCCAGTACTTC.

V usage is TRBV6-2 or TRBV6-3 and J usage is TRBJ2-7, with a possible D match to TRBD2 (5 bases). The CDR3 totals 15 residues. Germline CDR1 MNHEY, CDR2 SVGEGT. The germline V and J ends were trimmed by 5 bases and 2 bases, with 16 bases remaining between them. This CDR3 is CASSSRAGKTYEQYF. The CDR3, as DNA: TGTGCCAGCAGTAGCCGGGCCGGGAAAACCTACGAGCAGTACTTC.

Details on this clonotype: A much more abundant neighbour one base away suggests this may be a read error. The CDR3, as DNA: TGTGCCAGCAGCTTGGAGGGGATCACATCCTATGGCTTCACCTTC. Translated, it gives CASSLEGITSYGFTF. The V call is TRBV5-4, the J call TRBJ1-2, with D maybe TRBD1 (5 bases). Germline CDR1 and CDR2: SGHNT and YYREEE (reference sequence). The CDR3 totals 15 residues.

The rearrangement links TRBV14 to TRBJ1-2; TRBD1 matches at 7 bases. V was pared by 1 base and J by 3 bases, with 5 bases of the junction left unmatched. There are 15 residues in the CDR3. Germline V gene sequence: CDR1 SGHDN, CDR2 FVKESK. CDR3 amino acids: CASSQVGTADYGYTF. As DNA, the CDR3 is TGTGCCAGCAGCCAAGTGGGGACAGCCGACTATGGCTACACCTTC.

There are many counts of this clonotype. This CDR3 reads CASSQGGAGQGYSPLHF. CDR3 sequence (DNA): TGCGCCAGCAGCCAAGGAGGAGCGGGACAGGGGTATTCACCCCTCCACTTT. This sequence joins TRBV4-1 and TRBJ1-6, with 10 bases fitting TRBD1. From germline, CDR1 is MGHRA and CDR2 YSYEKL. CDR3 length equals 17 residues. Trimming removed 1 base from V and 8 bases from J; junction bases left unmatched: 8.

In its sample, this clonotype was seen many times. The chain recombines TRBV5-5 with TRBJ2-1; D might be TRBD2 (6 bases). The CDR3 consists of 14 residues. Per germline, CDR1 SGHKS and CDR2 YYEKEE (reference sequence). V dropped 1 base and J dropped 5 bases, with 10 bases sitting between them. CDR3 DNA sequence: TGTGCCAGCAGCTTGATCGGGGGTCACAATGAGCAGTTCTTC. Protein product: CASSLIGGHNEQFF.

This clonotype qualifies as medium-sized. V is TRBV4-3 and J is TRBJ2-1; D may be TRBD2 (5 bases). V lost 1 base to trimming and J lost 6 bases, with 16 bases between them. The germline V gene encodes CDR1 LGHNA and CDR2 YSLEER. The CDR3 extends over 16 amino acids. The CDR3 loop reads CASSQGTRGLVNEQFF. The CDR3 nucleotides read TGCGCCAGCAGCCAAGGAACCCGGGGATTGGTCAATGAGCAGTTCTTC.

In this sample, this clonotype turned up many times. J is TRBJ1-6 and V is TRBV12-3 or TRBV12-4; possible D gene TRBD1, 6 bases. The CDR3 is made up of 15 amino acids. The V gene lost 5 bases and the J gene lost 9 bases, with 17 bases spanning the gap. The CDR3 region has the DNA TGTGCCAGCAGTCCCTCGCGGGGGGGCATTTCACCCCTCCACTTT. Translated, it gives CASSPSRGGISPLHF.

Many counts were recorded for this clonotype. Compared with germline, one end of the junction differs, possibly owing to a read error. The rearrangement links TRBV2 to TRBJ2-3; D is possibly TRBD1 (6 bases). The CDR3 totals 13 residues. The V gene's germline CDR1 is SNHLY and CDR2 FYNNEI. The DNA of the CDR3 is TGTGCCAGCAGCGAAGACAGGTGGGATACGCAGTATTTT. Residues: CASSEDRWDTQYF.

In its sample, this clonotype was seen many times. The rearrangement links TRBV29-1 to TRBJ2-3; possible D gene TRBD2, 5 bases. This CDR3 is 11 amino acids long. Germline V gives CDR1 SQVTM, CDR2 ANQGSEA. The CDR3 spells CSVGVTDTQYF. The CDR3 coding sequence is TGCTCGGTCGGGGTCACAGATACGCAGTATTTT.

The table lists this clonotype with many counts. This rearrangement joins TRBV7-2 to TRBJ2-1; 10 nucleotides line up with TRBD1. V trimming: 5 bases; J trimming: 7 bases; junction bases outside the gene matches: 8. The CDR3 runs 15 residues. Germline-derived CDR1 and CDR2 are SGHTA and FQGNSA. CDR3 loop: CASSRWTGGSNEQFF. CDR3 bases: TGTGCCAGCAGCAGATGGACAGGGGGATCAAATGAGCAGTTCTTC.

This clonotype was observed at least ten times. J is TRBJ1-2 and V is TRBV7-9; TRBD1 agrees at 8 bases. The CDR3 covers 14 residues. The V gene end was trimmed by 7 bases and the J gene end by 9 bases; junction bases not matched to a gene: 13. The V gene's germline CDR1 is SEHNR and CDR2 FQNEAQ (reference sequence). The CDR3 reads CASTSDREFNRYTF. The CDR3 DNA is TGTGCCAGCACCTCGGACAGGGAATTTAATCGCTACACCTTC.

In this sample, this clonotype turned up many times. The chain combines TRBV11-1 with TRBJ1-5; maybe TRBD1 (6 bases). The ends were cut back, 5 bases at V and 9 bases at J, with 14 bases in the middle. The germline gives CDR1 SGHAT, CDR2 FQDESV (reference sequence). The CDR3 totals 13 residues. CDR3: CASSADRLGPQHF. The CDR3 nucleotides read TGTGCCAGCAGCGCCGACAGGCTTGGGCCCCAGCATTTT.

This clonotype was observed many times. V usage is TRBV5-6 and J usage is TRBJ1-2, with 10 bases that match TRBD1. This CDR3 is built from 13 residues. V was clipped by 4 bases and J by 8 bases; unmatched bases: 5. Per germline, CDR1 SGHDT and CDR2 YYEEEE. CDR3 amino acids: CASSRGQGHGYTF. DNA of the CDR3: TGTGCCAGCAGCAGGGGACAGGGGCACGGCTACACCTTC.

The chain recombines TRBV10-1 with TRBJ1-1; D is undetermined. The CDR3 covers 14 residues. Trimming removed 4 bases at V and 1 base at J, with 10 bases between. Germline CDR1 is WNHNN and CDR2 is SYGVQD (reference sequence). CDR3 protein: CASSGGFANTEAFF. The CDR3 DNA sequence: TGCGCCAGCAGTGGAGGTTTCGCGAACACTGAAGCTTTCTTT.